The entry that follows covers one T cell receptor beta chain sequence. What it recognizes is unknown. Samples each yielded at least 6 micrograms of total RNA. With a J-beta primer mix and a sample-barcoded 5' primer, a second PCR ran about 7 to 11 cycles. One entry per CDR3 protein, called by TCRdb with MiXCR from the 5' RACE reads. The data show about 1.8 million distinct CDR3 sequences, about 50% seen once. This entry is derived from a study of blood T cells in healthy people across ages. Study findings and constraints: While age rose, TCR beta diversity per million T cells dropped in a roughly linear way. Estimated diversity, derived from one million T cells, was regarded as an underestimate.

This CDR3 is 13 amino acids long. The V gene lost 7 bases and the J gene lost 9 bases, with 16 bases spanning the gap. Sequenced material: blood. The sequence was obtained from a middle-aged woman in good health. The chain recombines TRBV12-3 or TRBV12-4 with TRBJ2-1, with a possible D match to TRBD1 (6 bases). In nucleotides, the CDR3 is TGTGCCAGCACGCAGGGGAGAACAAGTGAGCAGTTCTTC. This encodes CASTQGRTSEQFF.